Shown below are 20 T cell receptor beta chains from a single sample sequenced in a study of blood T cells in healthy people across ages (dated by TCRdb to between 2014 and 2017). Library preparation employed 5' RACE. The listed sequencing device is Illumina HiSeq 2500. A second PCR of 7 to 11 cycles was run with a J-beta primer mix and a sample-barcoded 5' primer. Using fastp at Q25 and MiXCR, TCRdb reprocessed the public reads and kept productive beta chains. Rows merge per CDR3 protein into single entries with the most common DNA and genes. The sample table contains hundreds of thousands of distinct CDR3 sequences; only one count was recorded for roughly two fifths of them. The ten largest clonotypes hold about 32% of the sample. Sequencing used blood. These receptor sequences come from a man older than 75 in good health.

This clonotype was detected many times. The V and J genes are TRBV29-1 and TRBJ2-7, with D perhaps given as TRBD1 or TRBD2 (6 bases each). The CDR3 sequence is 12 residues long. CDR1 is SQVTM, CDR2 ANQGSEA, per germline. Trimming left V 6 bases short and J 3 bases short, with 12 bases between. The CDR3 DNA sequence: TGCAGCGTCGGAAAGGGGGGCTACGAGCAGTACTTC. This sequence encodes CSVGKGGYEQYF.

This rearrangement joins TRBV29-1 to TRBJ1-2; a possible D gene is TRBD1 (5 bases). This CDR3 spans 12 amino acids. CDR1 is SQVTM, CDR2 ANQGSEA, per germline. V dropped 3 bases and J dropped 5 bases, with 10 bases sitting between them. The CDR3 here is CSVDSGLYGYTF. CDR3 in DNA: TGCAGCGTTGATTCGGGACTGTATGGCTACACCTTC.

The chain is built from TRBV6-1 and TRBJ2-1; a possible D gene is TRBD2 (5 bases). The germline CDR1 and CDR2 sequences are MNHNS and SASEGT. V lost 6 bases, J lost 1 base, and 19 bases lay in between. The CDR3 has 17 residues. The CDR3 bases are TGTGCCAGCAGGTCCCTGAGGGCGGGCAGGTCCTACAATGAGCAGTTCTTC. Amino acids: CASRSLRAGRSYNEQFF.

This chain links TRBV28 with TRBJ1-6; D is ambiguous. Germline V CDR1 and CDR2: MDHEN, SYDVKM. Trimming took 10 bases from V and 7 from J, leaving 17 bases between them. The CDR3 is 14 amino acids. The DNA of the CDR3 is TGTGCCACCGAAATCGACGGGCGCAATTCACCCCTCCACTTT. It yields the protein CATEIDGRNSPLHF. The full variable domain, in which reference TRBV28 and TRBJ1-6 provide the parts outside the CDR3, is DVKVTQSSRYLVKRTGEKVFLECVQDMDHENMFWYRQDPGLGLRLIYFSYDVKMKEKGDIPEGYSVSREKKERFSLILESASTNQTSMYLCATEIDGRNSPLHFGNGTRLTVT.

This chain links TRBV5-1 with TRBJ2-5; a weak D match, TRBD1 (5 bases). TRBJ2-7 explains the end of the DNA better; the J call may be wrong. CDR1 is SGHRS, CDR2 YFSETQ, per germline. This CDR3 is built from 13 residues. CDR3 residues: CASSLTQGAEQYF. Here the CDR3 DNA reads TGCGCCAGCAGCTTGACCCAGGGCGCCGAGCAGTACTTC.

The chain carries TRBV5-1 and TRBJ2-5; 15 nucleotides match TRBD2. Germline CDR1 and CDR2: SGHRS and YFSETQ. V dropped 6 bases and J dropped 11; count of bases not matched to a gene: 23. CDR3 size: 19 residues. The CDR3 reads CASTPGLAGGWGAKNEQYF. DNA for the CDR3: TGCGCCAGCACCCCAGGACTAGCGGGAGGGTGGGGTGCGAAAAATGAGCAGTACTTC.

The gene calls are TRBV4-3 and TRBJ1-2; a possible D gene is TRBD1 (6 bases). V lost 5 bases to trimming and J lost 5 bases, with 21 bases between them. The germline gives CDR1 LGHNA, CDR2 YSLEER. The CDR3 extends over 16 amino acids. CDR3 DNA: TGCGCCAGCAGCGAGCGCGGACAGTCTCAGGGGTATGGCTACACCTTC. Its translation is CASSERGQSQGYGYTF.

This chain joins TRBV20-1 and TRBJ1-5, with TRBD1 as a possible D gene (6 bases). Germline V lookup: CDR1 DFQATT, CDR2 SNEGSKA (reference sequence). V was trimmed by 6 bases and J by 6 bases, leaving 15 bases between them. The CDR3 extends over 13 amino acids. The CDR3 reads CSARRQAGQPQHF. CDR3 DNA sequence: TGCAGTGCACGTAGACAGGCGGGTCAGCCCCAGCATTTT.

With respect to this clonotype: One end of the junction fails to match germline, which may point to a read error. CDR3 bases: TGTGTCAGCAGTCAAGATCTAACTAGCGGGACCTACAATGAGCAGTACTTC. Its translation: CVSSQDLTSGTYNEQYF. V is TRBV4-2 and J is TRBJ2-7; 10 bases fit TRBD2. Germline V gives CDR1 LGHNA, CDR2 YNFKEQ. The length of the CDR3 is 17 residues.

This chain links TRBV6-1 with TRBJ1-1, with 7 nucleotides matching TRBD1. Trimming took 6 bases from V and 1 from J; bases not matched to a gene: 5. The CDR3 has 14 amino acids. The germline V gene has CDR1 MNHNS and CDR2 SASEGT. The CDR3 sequence: CASRPTGKNTEAFF. The DNA for the CDR3 is TGTGCCAGCAGGCCGACAGGGAAGAACACTGAAGCTTTCTTT.

The chain links TRBV6-9 to TRBJ2-7; 10 positions match TRBD1. Looked up from germline, CDR1 is MNHGY and CDR2 is SVAAGI. The CDR3 loop spans 17 amino acids. V lost 3 bases and J lost 4; bases outside the gene matches: 12. The CDR3 nucleotides read TGTGCCAGCAGTTACTCGGTACCGGGACAGGGGTGTTACGAGCAGTACTTC. Translation gives CASSYSVPGQGCYEQYF.

The V call is TRBV7-2, the J call TRBJ2-7, with D possibly being TRBD1 (6 bases). V gave up 3 bases and J gave up 5 bases, with 17 bases separating them. Germline V lookup: CDR1 SGHTA, CDR2 FQGNSA. CDR3 size: 15 residues. The CDR3 region has the DNA TGTGCCAGCAGCTTGGCTCAGGGGACGATTAACGAGCAGTACTTC. Translation: CASSLAQGTINEQYF.

This chain uses TRBV2 with TRBJ2-7, with a tentative D call TRBD1 (6 bases). With 7 bases removed from V and 1 base from J, the gap between germline ends came to 14 bases. The germline V gene encodes CDR1 SNHLY and CDR2 FYNNEI. The length of the CDR3 is 14 residues. CDR3 in DNA: TGTGCCAGCAATCAGCCCCAGGGGTCCTACGAGCAGTACTTC. Translated, it gives CASNQPQGSYEQYF. Based on the CDR3 plus reference TRBV2 and TRBJ2-7, the full variable domain is EPEVTQTPSHQVTQMGQEVILRCVPISNHLYFYWYRQILGQKVEFLVSFYNNEISEKSEIFDDQFSVERPDGSNFTLKIRSTKLEDSAMYFCASNQPQGSYEQYFGPGTRLTVT.

The V and J genes are TRBV6-5 and TRBJ2-7, with D maybe TRBD1 (6 bases). V lost 0 bases and J lost 6, with 12 bases in between. CDR1 MNHEY and CDR2 SVGAGI come from the germline V gene. This CDR3 is built from 14 residues. The CDR3 loop reads CASSYSPGVGEQYF. CDR3 in DNA: TGTGCCAGCAGTTACTCGCCAGGGGTCGGCGAGCAGTACTTC.

This chain links TRBV24-1 with TRBJ2-7; TRBD1 matches 9 bases. The CDR3 is 17 amino acids. Per germline, CDR1 KGHDR and CDR2 SFDVKD. Losses at the gene ends were 3 bases for V and 0 bases for J; bases not matched to a gene: 8. The CDR3 here is CATSDPLRQGGSYEQYF. In nucleotides, the CDR3 is TGTGCCACCAGTGATCCACTAAGACAGGGGGGCTCCTACGAGCAGTACTTC.

This clonotype has at least ten counts. DNA for the CDR3: TGTGCCAGCAGCTCTCAGGGATCTGGTGGAGATACGCAGTATTTT. Amino acids: CASSSQGSGGDTQYF. V is TRBV7-9 and J is TRBJ2-3; D might be TRBD1 (5 bases). The CDR3 contains 15 residues. Germline V gene sequence: CDR1 SEHNR, CDR2 FQNEAQ (reference sequence). Trimming pared 4 bases from V and 5 bases from J, leaving 16 bases between.

In this sample, this clonotype turned up a few times. A much bigger clone sits one base away, suggesting this may be a read error. V usage is TRBV4-3 and J usage is TRBJ2-6; D tentatively fits TRBD1 or TRBD2 (5 bases each). CDR3 length equals 17 residues. Germline assignment: CDR1 LGHNA and CDR2 YSLEER. V lost 0 bases and J 0 bases, leaving 9 bases between the germline ends. CDR3 protein: CASSQEGDVSGANVLTF. CDR3 nucleotide sequence: TGCGCCAGCAGCCAAGAGGGGGATGTCTCTGGGGCCAACGTCCTGACTTTC.

This clonotype has more than one count but fewer than ten. V is TRBV20-1 and J is TRBJ1-6; no reliable D call. The germline gives CDR1 DFQATT, CDR2 SNEGSKA (reference sequence). There are 13 residues in the CDR3. Trimming left V 6 bases short and J 6 bases short, with 12 bases between. Written as DNA, the CDR3 is TGCAGTGCCAAACGCCTCTCTAATTCACCCCTCCACTTT. Translated, it gives CSAKRLSNSPLHF.

This sequence joins TRBV3-1 and TRBJ2-5; TRBD1 or TRBD2 may be the D gene (5 bases each). Germline values: CDR1 LGHDT, CDR2 YNNKEL (reference sequence). Between the trimmed V and J ends, which lost 4 bases and 11 bases, there was a span of 23 bases. The CDR3 loop spans 15 amino acids. The CDR3 is CASSRTGTLNNEQYF. The CDR3 nucleotides read TGTGCCAGCAGCCGGACGGGGACCTTGAACAATGAGCAGTACTTC.

As concerns this clonotype: At one of its ends the junction is not consistent with the germline gene, which may arise from a read error. The gene calls are TRBV7-9 and TRBJ2-3, with D perhaps TRBD2 (5 bases). CDR1 is SEHNR, CDR2 FQNEAQ, per germline (reference sequence). The length of the CDR3 is 15 residues. The CDR3: CASSPSAGLTNTQYF. The DNA for the CDR3 is TGTGCCAGCAGCCCTTCAGCAGGACTCACAAATACGCAGTATTTT.